These T cell receptor beta chains were read from a single sample in a study of T-cell memory formation after mild COVID-19. TCRdb reprocessed the 5' RACE reads via MiXCR and lists one record per CDR3 protein. The sample consists of 250,000 to 400,000 distinct CDR3 sequences, 13% to 15% of them appearing once. Sequencing was performed on PBMCs or a T cell subset sorted from them (not recorded which). All receptors come from a man in his late teens or twenties who had mild COVID-19 (a few samples of this study predate the infection). Cell type and time point are not known. The CDR3 runs from the conserved cysteine through the conserved F or W. The order of the fields is J gene, clone size, D gene, V gene, CDR3 DNA, CDR3 protein. The D gene is left open where the match is weak. Rows give clone size only sometimes, using once, few, many, or a class for an expanded clone.

J: TRBJ2-7; size: .; D: TRBD1; V: TRBV2; DNA: TGTGCCAGCAGTACCCTTAGGGGACAGGAAGAGTACTTC; CDR3: CASSTLRGQEEYF
J: TRBJ2-7; size: few; D: .; V: TRBV6-5; DNA: TGTGCCAGCAGAGAGTCTCGGTCCTACGAGCAGTACTTC; CDR3: CASRESRSYEQYF
J: TRBJ1-2; size: few; D: .; V: TRBV4-2; DNA: TGTGCCAGCAGCCCACCCGAGGGGAAGAACTATGGCTACACCTTC; CDR3: CASSPPEGKNYGYTF
J: TRBJ2-3; size: few; D: TRBD2; V: TRBV2; DNA: TGTGCCAGCAGGTTACTAGCGGGGGTCACAGATACGCAGTATTTT; CDR3: CASRLLAGVTDTQYF
J: TRBJ1-5; size: few; D: .; V: TRBV4-2; DNA: TGTGCCAGCAGCCAAGGGGCCGAGGCCGCTCAGCCCCAGCATTTT; CDR3: CASSQGAEAAQPQHF
J: TRBJ2-5; size: .; D: .; V: TRBV27; DNA: TGTGCCAGCGCTATAGGAGAGACCCAGTACTTC; CDR3: CASAIGETQYF
J: TRBJ2-2; size: many; D: TRBD1; V: TRBV5-1; DNA: TGCGCCAGCAGCGTTTCCGGGACAGGGAATTCCGGGGAGCTGTTTTTT; CDR3: CASSVSGTGNSGELFF
J: TRBJ2-7; size: few; D: .; V: TRBV4-3; DNA: TGCGCCAGCAGCCAAGAGCCCATGCCGGCGCGAGAGCAGTACTTC; CDR3: CASSQEPMPAREQYF
J: TRBJ2-3; size: many; D: .; V: TRBV18; DNA: TGTGCCAGCAGCCCCCGAAGAGATACGCAGTATTTT; CDR3: CASSPRRDTQYF
J: TRBJ1-1; size: .; D: .; V: TRBV29-1; DNA: TGCAGCGTTGAAGTCGGTGGCACTGAAGCTTTCTTT; CDR3: CSVEVGGTEAFF
J: TRBJ2-2; size: few; D: .; V: TRBV10-2; DNA: TGCGCCAGCAGGAGGGGCGACACCGGGGAGCTGTTTTTT; CDR3: CASRRGDTGELFF
J: TRBJ1-5; size: few; D: .; V: TRBV9; DNA: TGTGCCAGCAGCCCTAGGAGTCACGGCGGTAGCAATCAGCCCCAGCATTTT; CDR3: CASSPRSHGGSNQPQHF
J: TRBJ2-3; size: many; D: .; V: TRBV7-9; DNA: TGTGCCAGCAGCGCTATCACAGATACGCAGTATTTT; CDR3: CASSAITDTQYF
J: TRBJ2-5; size: few; D: .; V: TRBV19; DNA: TGTGCCAGTAGACCACTGGCTAGGGGAGAGACCCAGTACTTC; CDR3: CASRPLARGETQYF
J: TRBJ2-5; size: .; D: .; V: TRBV7-3; DNA: TGTGCCAGCAGCCACGGCCACTTAGGGACCCAGTACTTC; CDR3: CASSHGHLGTQYF
J: TRBJ1-3; size: .; D: TRBD1; V: TRBV5-1; DNA: TGCGCCAGCTTGGCCGGGACAGGGCAAGGAAACACCATATATTTT; CDR3: CASLAGTGQGNTIYF
J: TRBJ2-7; size: .; D: TRBD1; V: TRBV4-1; DNA: TGCGCCAGCAGCCAGTACAGGGGCTCCTACGAGCAGTACTTC; CDR3: CASSQYRGSYEQYF
J: TRBJ2-1; size: .; D: .; V: TRBV5-1; DNA: TGCGCCAGCACGGGACCCACTTACAATGAGCAGTTCTTC; CDR3: CASTGPTYNEQFF
J: TRBJ1-4; size: many; D: .; V: TRBV5-1; DNA: TGCGCCAGCAGCTTGGTCGGGGGCGGTGAAAAACTGTTTTTT; CDR3: CASSLVGGGEKLFF
J: TRBJ2-1; size: .; D: .; V: TRBV6-5; DNA: TGTGCCAGCAGCTGGACAGCGGGCCGCCTATACAATGAGCAGTTCTTC; CDR3: CASSWTAGRLYNEQFF
J: TRBJ2-1; size: .; D: TRBD2; V: TRBV7-9; DNA: TGTGCCAGCAGCTTAGTCGGACTAGCTCATGAGCAGTTCTTC; CDR3: CASSLVGLAHEQFF
J: TRBJ1-1; size: few; D: .; V: TRBV5-1; DNA: TGCGCCAGCAGCGTCGGGACGGTGAACACTGAAGCTTTCTTT; CDR3: CASSVGTVNTEAFF
J: TRBJ1-1; size: few; D: .; V: TRBV3-1; DNA: TGTGCCAGCACCCAGCGGGGGACTGAAGCTTTCTTT; CDR3: CASTQRGTEAFF
J: TRBJ1-2; size: few; D: .; V: TRBV27; DNA: TGTGCCAGCAGGGGCGGGGATCGGGACTATGGCTACACCTTC; CDR3: CASRGGDRDYGYTF
J: TRBJ2-1; size: few; D: .; V: TRBV9; DNA: TGTGCCAGCAGCGTAGAAGGGACCGGACACAATGAGCAGTTCTTC; CDR3: CASSVEGTGHNEQFF
J: TRBJ2-1; size: few; D: TRBD1; V: TRBV19; DNA: TGTGCCAGTAGCCGAGTGGGGACAGGGAGCTCCTACAATGAGCAGTTCTTC; CDR3: CASSRVGTGSSYNEQFF
J: TRBJ2-5; size: .; D: TRBD2; V: TRBV5-1; DNA: TGCGCCAGCAGCTTGGAAGGACTAGCGGTCCAAGAGACCCAGTACTTC; CDR3: CASSLEGLAVQETQYF
J: TRBJ2-3; size: few; D: TRBD2; V: TRBV20-1; DNA: TGCAGTGCTTGCGGACTAGCGAAAGATACGCAGTATTTT; CDR3: CSACGLAKDTQYF